This TCR beta chain was retrieved from a study of Graves' ophthalmopathy and Graves' hyperthyroidism. Amplification of TCR beta CDR3 regions used RNA transcripts. First-round RT-PCR employed HTBI primers, with a second-round multiplex PCR after it. TCRdb reprocessed the multiplex PCR reads with MiXCR, giving one entry per CDR3 protein. The data hold some 250,000 distinct CDR3 sequences, with around 50% observed a single time. CDR3 length: 13 residues. V lost 4 bases and J lost 8, with 12 bases in between. Looked up from germline, CDR1 is SGHTA and CDR2 is FQGNSA. Patients were excluded if they had other autoimmune diseases or uncontrolled infections, and likewise if pregnancy or lactation applied.

Specimen: peripheral blood. The chain uses TRBV7-2 and TRBJ2-1; the D is unclear. The receptor was derived from an adult man with Graves' ophthalmopathy. The CDR3 sequence is CASSYNPRDEQFF. Here the CDR3 DNA reads TGTGCCAGCAGCTACAATCCCCGCGATGAGCAGTTCTTC.